The clone carrying this T cell receptor beta chain was recorded many times. This CDR3 is 15 amino acids long. Germline-derived CDR1 and CDR2 are ENHRY and SYGVKD. Trimming left V 10 bases short and J 10 bases short, with 26 bases between. The data are from a study of T-cell reconstitution after alpha-beta-depleted transplantation in children. Preparation of the TCRbeta library was carried out with unique molecular identifiers. TCRdb reanalysed the PCR reads using MiXCR and keeps one entry per CDR3 protein. The sample lists 330,000 or so distinct CDR3 sequences; about a tenth were seen once. This receptor was obtained from a human donor who donated a stem cell graft to a child with acute lymphoblastic leukemia. Sample: PBMCs from the stem cell graft donor, taken from the stem cell graft. The V call is TRBV10-3, the J call TRBJ2-1; perhaps D is TRBD1 or TRBD2 (6 bases each). The CDR3 nucleotides are TGTGCCAGCTCCCGGAGGGGGGCGGGTATAGGGGAGCAGTTCTTC. This translates into CASSRRGAGIGEQFF.